This T cell receptor beta chain was sequenced in a study of T cells in Graves' hyperthyroidism and ophthalmopathy. Using roughly 9.4 ml of fresh peripheral blood, PBMCs were prepared. The source material, RNA transcripts, was used to amplify TCR beta CDR3 regions. Carried out on the TCR CDR3, a first-round RT-PCR used the HTBI primer set. TCRdb recomputed calls from the multiplex PCR reads with MiXCR, one row per CDR3 protein. The table records about 420,000 distinct CDR3 sequences, approximately 15% of them present only once. In regard to this clonotype: Its antigen is not known. One end of the junction varies from germline; a read error may be responsible.

The V gene's germline CDR1 is LNHDA and CDR2 SQIVND (reference sequence). The CDR3 runs 16 residues. Study-wide results and limits: Peripheral blood also featured most of the thyroid clonotypes expanded above 0.001.

This chain joins TRBV19 and TRBJ2-2; 7 nucleotides agree with TRBD2. Sequencing input: blood. The sequence came from a woman aged 18-29 years with Graves' hyperthyroidism. CDR3 nucleotide sequence: TGTGCCAGTAGTTCCAGCGGGATTAGGTTTATCGGGGGGCTGTTTTTT. This gives the protein CASSSSGIRFIGGLFF.